A selection of T cell receptor beta chains follows, all from one sample in a study of shared clonotypes between healthy human individuals. Sequenced by immunoSEQ multiplex PCR; TCRdb stores in-frame clones only, minus some. This table has nearly 2 million clones, about 94% appearing once. Sequencing input: naive CD8+ T cells sorted from blood. The receptors here all came from a man between 18 and 35 years old in good health. Both conserved end residues are part of each CDR3. The D gene is left open where the match is weak. Where a row states a size, it is once, few, many or the class of an expanded clone; other rows omit it.

V: TRBV4-1
J: TRBJ1-2
size: NA
length: 17
D: NA
CDR3: CASSQDAAANPNYGYTF
DNA: TGCGCCAGCAGCCAAGATGCGGCGGCGAATCCTAACTATGGCTACACCTTC

V: TRBV4-1
J: TRBJ2-7
size: NA
length: 17
D: TRBD2
CDR3: CASSQVVTSGSSYEQYF
DNA: TGCGCCAGCAGCCAAGTTGTGACTAGCGGGAGCTCCTACGAGCAGTACTTC

V: TRBV5-6
J: TRBJ2-6
size: NA
length: 14
D: NA
CDR3: CASSFNSGANVLTF
DNA: TGTGCCAGCAGCTTTAACTCTGGGGCCAACGTCCTGACTTTC

V: TRBV7-6
J: TRBJ1-1
size: NA
length: 14
D: NA
CDR3: CASSLAGDFTEAFF
DNA: TGTGCCAGCAGCTTAGCGGGGGATTTCACTGAAGCTTTCTTT

V: TRBV29-1
J: TRBJ2-4
size: NA
length: 14
D: NA
CDR3: CSVLGLATKNIQYF
DNA: TGCAGCGTGCTGGGTCTCGCAACCAAAAACATTCAGTACTTC

V: TRBV6-6
J: TRBJ1-1
size: NA
length: 14
D: NA
CDR3: CASSYSGSNTEAFF
DNA: TGTGCCAGCAGTTACTCTGGGTCGAACACTGAAGCTTTCTTT

V: TRBV6-5
J: TRBJ1-1
size: NA
length: 13
D: NA
CDR3: CASSYEIRTEAFF
DNA: TGTGCCAGCAGTTACGAGATTAGAACTGAAGCTTTCTTT

V: TRBV18
J: TRBJ2-7
size: NA
length: 13
D: NA
CDR3: CASSGPKSGEQYF
DNA: TGTGCCAGCTCAGGTCCAAAAAGCGGCGAGCAGTACTTC

V: TRBV5-4
J: TRBJ1-1
size: NA
length: 12
D: NA
CDR3: CASSPGGVEAFF
DNA: TGTGCCAGCAGCCCGGGAGGGGTTGAAGCTTTCTTT

V: TRBV6-5
J: TRBJ1-1
size: NA
length: 13
D: TRBD1
CDR3: CATGGQGVSEAFF
DNA: TGTGCCACCGGTGGACAGGGGGTCTCTGAAGCTTTCTTT

V: TRBV6-5
J: TRBJ2-2
size: NA
length: 16
D: TRBD2
CDR3: CASSYLAGTVTGELFF
DNA: TGTGCCAGCAGTTACCTAGCGGGAACGGTCACCGGGGAGCTGTTTTTT

V: TRBV30
J: TRBJ2-7
size: few
length: 12
D: TRBD1
CDR3: CAWTGGSYEQYF
DNA: TGTGCCTGGACAGGGGGCTCCTACGAGCAGTACTTC

V: TRBV7-9
J: TRBJ2-7
size: NA
length: 14
D: NA
CDR3: CASSLTLSSYEQYF
DNA: TGTGCCAGCAGCTTAACCCTAAGCTCCTACGAGCAGTACTTC

V: TRBV5-4
J: TRBJ2-7
size: NA
length: 15
D: NA
CDR3: CASSLLVSSGYEQYF
DNA: TGTGCCAGCAGCTTGCTGGTCAGCTCCGGGTACGAGCAGTACTTC

V: TRBV4-1
J: TRBJ2-7
size: NA
length: 15
D: TRBD1
CDR3: CASSQMGTGVNEQYF
DNA: TGCGCCAGCAGCCAAATGGGGACAGGGGTAAACGAGCAGTACTTC

V: TRBV9
J: TRBJ1-1
size: NA
length: 15
D: NA
CDR3: CASSVVVRGDTEAFF
DNA: TGTGCCAGCAGCGTAGTGGTCAGGGGAGACACTGAAGCTTTCTTT

V: TRBV7-9
J: TRBJ2-1
size: NA
length: 17
D: NA
CDR3: CASSLEPGLSSYNEQFF
DNA: TGTGCCAGCAGCTTAGAGCCAGGACTCAGCTCCTACAATGAGCAGTTCTTC

V: TRBV4-2
J: TRBJ2-7
size: NA
length: 19
D: TRBD2
CDR3: CASSQDWASGGLLSYEQYF
DNA: TGTGCCAGCAGCCAAGATTGGGCTAGCGGGGGGTTGTTGTCCTACGAGCAGTACTTC

V: TRBV4-1
J: TRBJ2-2
size: NA
length: 15
D: NA
CDR3: CASSQGQGSTGELFF
DNA: TGCGCCAGCAGCCAAGGGCAGGGATCCACCGGGGAGCTGTTTTTT

V: TRBV6-1
J: TRBJ1-2
size: NA
length: 13
D: TRBD1
CDR3: CASRDRGVYGYTF
DNA: TGTGCCAGCAGGGACAGGGGCGTCTATGGCTACACCTTC

V: TRBV5-4
J: TRBJ2-3
size: NA
length: 12
D: NA
CDR3: CASSLRADTQYF
DNA: TGTGCCAGCAGCTTAAGGGCAGATACGCAGTATTTT

V: TRBV7-9
J: TRBJ2-7
size: NA
length: 13
D: NA
CDR3: CASTWGGDYEQYF
DNA: TGTGCCAGCACCTGGGGAGGAGACTACGAGCAGTACTTC

V: TRBV7-6
J: TRBJ2-2
size: once
length: 13
D: NA
CDR3: CAIPSRLPGELFF
DNA: TGTGCTATTCCCAGTCGGCTGCCCGGGGAGCTGTTTTTT

V: TRBV28
J: TRBJ2-7
size: NA
length: 13
D: NA
CDR3: CASSPTGSYEQYF
DNA: TGTGCCAGCAGCCCGACTGGCTCCTACGAGCAGTACTTC

V: TRBV4-1
J: TRBJ2-7
size: NA
length: 15
D: NA
CDR3: CASSHNREGGYEQYF
DNA: TGCGCCAGCAGCCACAACAGGGAAGGGGGCTACGAGCAGTACTTC

V: TRBV2
J: TRBJ1-2
size: once
length: 11
D: NA
CDR3: CARGDLNGYTF
DNA: TGTGCCAGGGGGGACCTCAACGGCTACACCTTC

V: TRBV5-1
J: TRBJ2-7
size: NA
length: 16
D: TRBD1
CDR3: CASSSDLDRGAYEQYF
DNA: TGCGCCAGCAGCTCGGACCTAGACAGGGGGGCCTACGAGCAGTACTTC

V: TRBV7-9
J: TRBJ1-5
size: NA
length: 12
D: NA
CDR3: CASSEINQPQHF
DNA: TGTGCCAGCAGCGAAATTAATCAGCCCCAGCATTTT

V: TRBV4-1
J: TRBJ2-1
size: NA
length: 14
D: TRBD2
CDR3: CASSLTFPLAGLFF
DNA: TGCGCCAGCAGCCTAACCTTCCCTCTAGCGGGGCTGTTCTTC

V: TRBV9
J: TRBJ2-1
size: NA
length: 15
D: NA
CDR3: CASSPGTNRPNEQFF
DNA: TGTGCCAGCAGCCCCGGGACAAATCGGCCCAATGAGCAGTTCTTC

V: TRBV10-2
J: TRBJ2-3
size: NA
length: 14
D: NA
CDR3: CASGLTGGTDTQYF
DNA: TGCGCCAGCGGATTAACCGGGGGCACAGATACGCAGTATTTT

V: TRBV9
J: TRBJ1-2
size: NA
length: 19
D: NA
CDR3: CASSADGEATWGVGYGYTF
DNA: TGTGCCAGCAGCGCCGACGGTGAAGCCACCTGGGGGGTTGGGTATGGCTACACCTTC

V: TRBV4-3
J: TRBJ1-5
size: NA
length: 15
D: NA
CDR3: CASSLVRAGNQPQHF
DNA: TGCGCCAGCAGCCTCGTCCGGGCAGGGAATCAGCCCCAGCATTTT

V: TRBV7-6
J: TRBJ2-7
size: NA
length: 16
D: NA
CDR3: CASSLGLGSGSYEQYF
DNA: TGTGCCAGCAGCTTAGGATTAGGGTCGGGCTCCTACGAGCAGTACTTC

V: TRBV4-3
J: TRBJ2-1
size: NA
length: 13
D: TRBD2
CDR3: CASSRVGGDEQFF
DNA: TGCGCCAGCAGCCGAGTCGGGGGGGATGAGCAGTTCTTC

V: TRBV5-1
J: TRBJ2-7
size: NA
length: 14
D: NA
CDR3: CASSFGLGGWEQYF
DNA: TGCGCCAGCAGCTTTGGCCTGGGGGGCTGGGAGCAGTACTTC

V: TRBV10-3
J: TRBJ2-1
size: NA
length: 16
D: NA
CDR3: CAISESGGSSYNEQFF
DNA: TGTGCCATCAGTGAGTCCGGAGGGAGCTCCTACAATGAGCAGTTCTTC

V: TRBV15
J: TRBJ1-5
size: NA
length: 20
D: TRBD1
CDR3: CATSRDGQGVGFKSGQPQHF
DNA: TGTGCCACCAGCAGAGATGGACAGGGTGTTGGATTTAAGTCAGGTCAGCCCCAGCATTTT

V: TRBV2
J: TRBJ2-7
size: NA
length: 17
D: NA
CDR3: CASSFYPGPSQTYEQYF
DNA: TGTGCCAGCAGTTTCTACCCAGGACCCTCCCAAACCTACGAGCAGTACTTC

V: TRBV28
J: TRBJ2-1
size: NA
length: 12
D: TRBD1
CDR3: CASSFPDRDAFF
DNA: TGTGCCAGCAGTTTCCCCGACAGGGACGCGTTCTTC

V: TRBV7-3
J: TRBJ2-2
size: NA
length: 17
D: TRBD2
CDR3: CASSPRLAGADDGELFF
DNA: TGTGCCAGCAGCCCTCGACTAGCGGGGGCCGACGACGGGGAGCTGTTTTTT

V: TRBV7-2
J: TRBJ2-3
size: NA
length: 15
D: TRBD2
CDR3: CASSLMSGGMGTQYF
DNA: TGTGCCAGCAGCTTGATGAGCGGGGGCATGGGTACGCAGTATTTT

V: TRBV6-5
J: TRBJ2-6
size: once
length: 15
D: NA
CDR3: CASSPQGSGANVLTF
DNA: TGTGCCAGCAGCCCACAGGGCTCTGGGGCCAACGTCCTGACTTTC

V: TRBV7-7
J: TRBJ2-1
size: NA
length: 20
D: TRBD2
CDR3: CASTGRGLAGDPSSYNEQFF
DNA: TGTGCTAGCACGGGGAGGGGACTAGCGGGAGACCCGAGCTCCTACAATGAGCAGTTCTTC

V: TRBV6-5
J: TRBJ1-6
size: NA
length: 15
D: TRBD1
CDR3: CASSPTTGDNSPLHF
DNA: TGTGCCAGCAGCCCTACCACAGGGGATAATTCACCCCTCCACTTT

V: TRBV13
J: TRBJ1-2
size: NA
length: 13
D: TRBD1
CDR3: CASSEGQGRGYTF
DNA: TGTGCCAGCAGCGAAGGACAGGGTCGCGGCTACACCTTC

V: TRBV11-3
J: TRBJ2-1
size: NA
length: 13
D: NA
CDR3: CASSLGHYNEQFF
DNA: TGTGCCAGCAGCTTAGGACACTACAATGAGCAGTTCTTC

V: TRBV27
J: TRBJ1-2
size: NA
length: 16
D: NA
CDR3: CASSFNSGTAVWGYTF
DNA: TGTGCCAGCAGTTTTAACTCCGGGACGGCCGTTTGGGGCTACACCTTC

V: TRBV4-1
J: TRBJ2-3
size: NA
length: 16
D: TRBD2
CDR3: CASSHIGTSATDTQYF
DNA: TGCGCCAGCAGCCACATAGGGACTAGCGCCACAGATACGCAGTATTTT

V: TRBV4-1
J: TRBJ2-7
size: NA
length: 14
D: NA
CDR3: CASSQFRGAYEQYF
DNA: TGCGCCAGCAGCCAGTTCAGGGGGGCCTACGAGCAGTACTTC

V: TRBV5-6
J: TRBJ2-2
size: NA
length: 15
D: TRBD1
CDR3: CASSLWAGGSGELFF
DNA: TGTGCCAGCAGCTTGTGGGCAGGGGGCTCCGGGGAGCTGTTTTTT

V: TRBV15
J: TRBJ1-2
size: NA
length: 15
D: TRBD1
CDR3: CATSREPGTAYGYTF
DNA: TGTGCCACCAGCAGAGAGCCCGGGACAGCCTATGGCTACACCTTC